The 28 T cell receptor beta chains listed next were all sequenced from one sample in a study of PD-1 blockade in classical Hodgkin lymphoma. Assay: immunoSEQ multiplex PCR; the TCRdb copy retains only in-frame clones and omits some. The table lists tens of thousands of clones, less than 95% of them singletons. Indicated time point: cycle 4 day 1 (C4D1), after more than 5 weeks of nivolumab. Brentuximab vedotin exposure varied, and every patient relapsed after autologous stem cell transplantation. The source was peripheral blood mononuclear cells (PBMCs), collected before the fourth cycle of nivolumab. The receptors shown here come from a human donor with classical Hodgkin lymphoma.

This chain connects TRBV9 to TRBJ1-4; the match to TRBD1 covers 9 bases. This CDR3 has 15 amino acids. V was clipped by 4 bases and J by 8 bases; unmatched bases: 9. Germline V gene lookup returns CDR1 SGDLS and CDR2 YYNGEE. The CDR3 here is CASSPGTGRWEKLFF. The CDR3 DNA follows: TGTGCCAGCAGCCCCGGGACAGGGAGGTGGGAAAAACTGTTTTTT.

V gene TRBV7-9 combines with J gene TRBJ2-7, with TRBD2 as a possible D gene (6 bases). Germline V lookup: CDR1 SEHNR, CDR2 FQNEAQ (reference sequence). The CDR3 contains 18 residues. The V gene lost 3 bases and the J gene lost 1 base, with 22 bases spanning the gap. CDR3 residues: CASSFSLGLEGRSYEQYF. CDR3 bases: TGTGCCAGCAGCTTTTCTCTGGGGTTGGAGGGTCGGTCCTACGAGCAGTACTTC.

The chain carries TRBV7-9 and TRBJ2-3; D unresolved. Deletions cut 1 base from V and 10 bases from J, with 9 bases between. This CDR3 region has 12 residues. Per germline, CDR1 SEHNR and CDR2 FQNEAQ (reference sequence). CDR3 sequence reads: CASSLEARAQYF. In DNA form, the CDR3 reads TGTGCCAGCAGCTTAGAGGCCAGAGCGCAGTATTTT.

The chain carries TRBV30 and TRBJ1-5, with D possibly TRBD1 on 6 matching bases. Germline assignment: CDR1 GTSNPN and CDR2 SVGIG (reference sequence). Deletions cut 5 bases from V and 7 bases from J, with 12 bases between. This CDR3 is 12 amino acids long. The CDR3 nucleotides are TGTGCCTGGGGAGGGGGAAACCAGCCCCAGCATTTT. Translation gives CAWGGGNQPQHF.

The chain joins TRBV9 to TRBJ1-5; no clear D gene. Germline CDR1 SGDLS, CDR2 YYNGEE. V dropped 0 bases and J dropped 3 bases, with 10 bases sitting between them. The CDR3 loop spans 15 amino acids. CDR3 amino acids: CASSVGPVLNQPQHF. DNA for the CDR3: TGTGCCAGCAGCGTAGGGCCTGTACTCAATCAGCCCCAGCATTTT.

The chain links TRBV9 to TRBJ1-2; D is perhaps TRBD1 (6 bases). The germline V gene has CDR1 SGDLS and CDR2 YYNGEE. V lost 0 bases and J 4 bases, leaving 16 bases between the germline ends. This CDR3 has 16 amino acids. The CDR3 is CASSVDPGAYLYGYTF. The CDR3, as DNA: TGTGCCAGCAGCGTAGATCCAGGGGCTTACCTCTATGGCTACACCTTC. Supplemented by reference TRBV9 and TRBJ1-2, the full variable domain reads DSGVTQTPKHLITATGQRVTLRCSPRSGDLSVYWYQQSLDQGLQFLIQYYNGEERAKGNILERFSAQQFPDLHSELNLSSLELGDSALYFCASSVDPGAYLYGYTFGSGTRLTVV.

The rearrangement joins TRBV15 to TRBJ1-1, with D perhaps matching TRBD1 (6 bases). CDR3 length: 15 residues. The V gene's germline CDR1 is LNHNV and CDR2 YYDKDF (reference sequence). Deletions cut 4 bases from V and 5 bases from J, with 17 bases between. DNA for the CDR3: TGTGCCACCAGCACCCGAGGGGGGGTGGGGACTGAAGCTTTCTTT. Protein: CATSTRGGVGTEAFF.

V is TRBV27 and J is TRBJ2-7; D uncertain. Germline V gives CDR1 MNHEY, CDR2 SMNVEV (reference sequence). With 2 bases removed from V and 4 bases from J, the gap between germline ends came to 9 bases. The length of the CDR3 is 13 residues. The CDR3 DNA is TGTGCCAGCAGTTTAGGTCCAGCATACGAGCAGTACTTC. Protein product: CASSLGPAYEQYF.

The J gene is TRBJ2-1, the V gene TRBV19, with D uncertain. Trimming took 0 bases from V and 3 from J, leaving 3 bases between them. CDR1 is LNHDA and CDR2 is SQIVND in the germline V gene (reference sequence). This CDR3 spans 13 amino acids. Written as DNA, the CDR3 is TGTGCCAGTAGTATAGATCACTACAATGAGCAGTTCTTC. Translated, it gives CASSIDHYNEQFF.

This chain uses TRBV6-1 with TRBJ1-2; TRBD1 is a possible D gene (6 bases). This CDR3 is built from 12 residues. V shed 4 bases and J shed 9 bases, with 12 bases lying between them. Looked up from germline, CDR1 is MNHNS and CDR2 is SASEGT. The CDR3 DNA is TGTGCCAGCAGTGTAAACAGGGTGAGCTACACCTTC. As protein: CASSVNRVSYTF.

The rearrangement joins TRBV29-1 to TRBJ1-1; no clear D gene. Looked up from germline, CDR1 is SQVTM and CDR2 is ANQGSEA. The V end was cut by 6 bases, the J end by 1 base, with 9 bases between. The CDR3 runs 12 residues. CDR3 DNA sequence: TGCAGCGTAACAAGTTCGAACACTGAAGCTTTCTTT. Its translation: CSVTSSNTEAFF.

The rearrangement links TRBV11-2 to TRBJ2-1; D may be TRBD2 (5 bases). The CDR3 covers 12 residues. Trimming cost V 3 bases and J 6 bases, with 6 bases left between them. Germline V gene data show CDR1 as SGHAT and CDR2 as FQNNGV. The CDR3 loop is CASSFEGNEQFF. The CDR3 coding sequence is TGTGCCAGCAGCTTCGAGGGCAATGAGCAGTTCTTC.

The CDR3 is CASTLGDATNEKLFF. In DNA form, the CDR3 reads TGTGCCAGCACCCTCGGGGATGCAACTAATGAAAAACTGTTTTTT. The rearrangement uses TRBV6-1 and TRBJ1-4; D ambiguous. The CDR3 is 15 amino acids. The ends were cut back, 7 bases at V and 0 bases at J, with 12 bases in the middle. Looked up from germline, CDR1 is MNHNS and CDR2 is SASEGT.

The genes are TRBV10-1 and TRBJ2-7; possible D gene TRBD1, 7 bases. This CDR3 is 16 amino acids long. V was clipped by 5 bases and J by 4 bases, with 21 bases between them. Germline CDR1 and CDR2: WNHNN and SYGVQD (reference sequence). CDR3 DNA: TGCGCCAGCAGTTCCCTTAGGCGGGCAGGGGGGTACGAGCAGTACTTC. This gives the protein CASSSLRRAGGYEQYF.

This chain connects TRBV5-6 to TRBJ2-7, with TRBD1 matching over 8 bases. With V trimmed by 5 bases and J by 4 bases, 11 bases remained unmatched. The CDR3 is 15 amino acids. Germline V CDR1 and CDR2: SGHDT, YYEEEE. The CDR3 nucleotides are TGTGCCAGCAGTTCCGGGACAGGACGAGTATACGAGCAGTACTTC. This translates into CASSSGTGRVYEQYF. Combining the CDR3 with reference TRBV5-6 and TRBJ2-7 gives the whole variable domain DAGVTQSPTHLIKTRGQQVTLRCSPKSGHDTVSWYQQALGQGPQFIFQYYEEEERQRGNFPDRFSGHQFPNYSSELNVNALLLGDSALYLCASSSGTGRVYEQYFGPGTRLTVT.

The chain joins TRBV27 to TRBJ1-5, with D unclear. Germline CDR1 and CDR2: MNHEY and SMNVEV (reference sequence). Trimming shortened V by 3 bases and J by 1 base, and 7 bases separated the two germline ends. The CDR3 contains 14 residues. For the CDR3, the DNA is TGTGCCAGCAGTTTTCGTCAGAGCAATCAGCCCCAGCATTTT. This codes for CASSFRQSNQPQHF.

CDR3: CASSMTDSYEQYF. Written as DNA, the CDR3 is TGTGCCAGCAGCATGACAGATTCCTACGAGCAGTACTTC. This sequence joins TRBV7-9 and TRBJ2-7, with D maybe TRBD1 (5 bases). The V end was cut by 5 bases, the J end by 1 base, with 9 bases between. The V gene's germline CDR1 is SEHNR and CDR2 FQNEAQ (reference sequence). The CDR3 is 13 residues long.

V is TRBV25-1 and J is TRBJ1-2; no reliable D call. Deletions cut 6 bases from V and 0 bases from J, with 20 bases between. The CDR3 is 17 amino acids. The germline CDR1 and CDR2 sequences are MGHDK and SYGVNS. The CDR3 is CASRAPAALPANYGYTF. CDR3 in DNA: TGTGCCAGCAGAGCCCCGGCGGCTTTACCCGCTAACTATGGCTACACCTTC.

The rearrangement links TRBV7-6 to TRBJ2-2, with D perhaps matching TRBD2 (6 bases). The CDR3 spans 15 residues. Trimming shortened V by 1 base and J by 3 bases, and 9 bases separated the two germline ends. Germline CDR1 SGHVS, CDR2 FNYEAQ. CDR3 protein: CASSLVWGDTGELFF. Here the CDR3 DNA reads TGTGCCAGCAGCTTAGTTTGGGGGGACACCGGGGAGCTGTTTTTT.

The chain is built from TRBV7-2 and TRBJ2-2; D not certain. CDR3 size: 16 residues. Germline-derived CDR1 and CDR2 are SGHTA and FQGNSA. Trimming shortened V by 4 bases and J by 6 bases, and 18 bases separated the two germline ends. CDR3 sequence reads: CASSSTTARVSGELFF. The CDR3 DNA sequence: TGTGCCAGCAGCTCAACGACTGCTAGGGTTTCCGGGGAGCTGTTTTTT.

This chain connects TRBV5-1 to TRBJ2-1, with D possibly TRBD1 on 5 matching bases. The CDR3 runs 16 residues. The V gene lost 2 bases and the J gene lost 0 bases, with 12 bases spanning the gap. Germline loops: CDR1 SGHRS, CDR2 YFSETQ. In DNA form, the CDR3 reads TGCGCCAGCAGCTTAAGCCCCCAGGGCTCCTACAATGAGCAGTTCTTC. Translated, it gives CASSLSPQGSYNEQFF.

This chain uses TRBV5-1 with TRBJ2-7; TRBD2 is a possible D gene (6 bases). Per germline, CDR1 SGHRS and CDR2 YFSETQ. CDR3 length: 14 residues. With 1 base removed from V and 2 bases from J, the gap between germline ends came to 10 bases. CDR3 sequence (DNA): TGCGCCAGCAGCTTGCTTGGCGGGACCTACGAGCAGTACTTC. This codes for CASSLLGGTYEQYF.

The rearrangement uses TRBV2 and TRBJ1-1; D gene unclear. Germline CDR1 reads SNHLY; CDR2 reads FYNNEI. Trimming took 0 bases from V and 4 from J, leaving 9 bases between them. The CDR3 totals 14 residues. CDR3 loop: CASSEALLGTEAFF. For the CDR3, the DNA is TGTGCCAGCAGTGAAGCGCTTCTTGGCACTGAAGCTTTCTTT.

The chain is built from TRBV30 and TRBJ2-1; 8 bases are shared with TRBD2. Germline CDR1 and CDR2: GTSNPN and SVGIG (reference sequence). V lost 5 bases to trimming and J lost 0 bases; unmatched junction nucleotides: 3. The CDR3 has 14 amino acids. In DNA form, the CDR3 reads TGTGCCTGGGAGCGGGGGAGCTCCTACAATGAGCAGTTCTTC. Protein product: CAWERGSSYNEQFF.

The rearrangement uses TRBV11-1 and TRBJ2-6; tentatively, D is TRBD1 (6 bases). From germline, CDR1 is SGHAT and CDR2 FQDESV (reference sequence). This CDR3 is built from 16 residues. V lost 4 bases and J 1 base, leaving 11 bases between the germline ends. CDR3 DNA sequence: TGTGCCAGCAGCTCGCCCGGGACATCTGGGGCCAACGTCCTGACTTTC. Translating it yields CASSSPGTSGANVLTF. Filled out from reference TRBV11-1 and TRBJ2-6, the complete variable domain reads EAEVAQSPRYKITEKSQAVAFWCDPISGHATLYWYRQILGQGPELLVQFQDESVVDDSQLPKDRFSAERLKGVDSTLKIQPAELGDSAMYLCASSSPGTSGANVLTFGAGSRLTVL.

V is TRBV7-6 and J is TRBJ2-3, with D tentatively TRBD1 (7 bases). There are 16 residues in the CDR3. V lost 5 bases to trimming and J lost 1 base, with 16 bases between them. Germline CDR1 is SGHVS and CDR2 is FNYEAQ. CDR3 DNA sequence: TGTGCCAGCAGCCCTCAGGGAGGACAGGGCACAGATACGCAGTATTTT. It specifies CASSPQGGQGTDTQYF. The whole variable domain, filled in from reference TRBV7-6 and TRBJ2-3, reads GAGVSQSPRYKVTKRGQDVALRCDPISGHVSLYWYRQALGQGPEFLTYFNYEAQQDKSGLPNDRFSAERPEGSISTLTIQRTEQRDSAMYRCASSPQGGQGTDTQYFGPGTRLTVL.

This chain uses TRBV5-5 with TRBJ2-7, with D unclear. This CDR3 comprises 13 residues. Germline V lookup: CDR1 SGHKS, CDR2 YYEKEE (reference sequence). The germline V and J ends were trimmed by 1 base and 2 bases, with 7 bases remaining between them. The DNA of the CDR3 is TGTGCCAGCAGCTTGATAGGGCCCTACGAGCAGTACTTC. Translating it yields CASSLIGPYEQYF.

V is TRBV25-1 and J is TRBJ1-6, with D unclear. V lost 3 bases to trimming and J lost 0 bases, with 12 bases between them. CDR1 and CDR2 (germline): MGHDK, SYGVNS. This CDR3 is 17 amino acids long. The CDR3: CASSDSHHSSYNSPLHF. CDR3 DNA: TGTGCCAGCAGTGACAGTCATCACAGCTCCTATAATTCACCCCTCCACTTT.